This T cell receptor beta chain emerged from a study of T cell repertoires and Cas9 in healthy adults. The overall study: Multi-effector potency, cytotoxicity and lineage were assessed in SpCas9-reactive CD4 and CD8 T cells.

Germline values: CDR1 LNHNV, CDR2 YYDKDF (reference sequence). This CDR3 spans 16 amino acids. The V end lost 0 bases, the J end lost 4 bases, and 10 bases lay between the germline ends. Some clones are missing from TCRdb's copy, which holds only in-frame ones; the method was immunoSEQ multiplex PCR. The sample yields tens of thousands of clones, about 90% seen once. This TCR was sampled from a human donor in good health. This chain uses TRBV15 with TRBJ2-6; D may be TRBD1 or TRBD2 (5 bases each). The sample taken for sequencing was CD4+ effector T cells (CD127+, CD25-, CD137-, CD154-) from PBMCs; culture status not recorded. The CDR3 DNA reads TGTGCCACCAGCAGAGAATGGGGGTCCGGGGCCAACGTCCTGACTTTC. Its translation is CATSREWGSGANVLTF. The whole variable domain, remainder taken from reference TRBV15 and TRBJ2-6, is DAMVIQNPRYQVTQFGKPVTLSCSQTLNHNVMYWYQQKSSQAPKLLFHYYDKDFNNEADTPDNFQSRRPNTSFCFLDIRSPGLGDTAMYLCATSREWGSGANVLTFGAGSRLTVL.